These 17 T cell receptor beta chains share one sample of origin, sequenced in a study of T cells after yellow fever vaccination. MiXCR, applied by TCRdb to the 5' RACE reads, yields one record per CDR3 protein. Here the sample spans hundreds of thousands of distinct CDR3 sequences, about a fifth being singletons. The starting material was PBMCs, obtained 15 days after the yellow fever booster vaccination. The receptors come from a man aged 25-40 years who received the YFV17D yellow fever vaccine.

The table lists this clonotype with a few counts. V is TRBV29-1 and J is TRBJ2-3, with D tentatively TRBD1 (6 bases). V dropped 4 bases and J dropped 0 bases, with 17 bases sitting between them. Germline V gene data show CDR1 as SQVTM and CDR2 as ANQGSEA. This CDR3 has 16 residues. The CDR3 spells CSVGLGALSSTDTQYF. CDR3 coding DNA: TGCAGCGTTGGGCTGGGGGCCTTATCTAGCACAGATACGCAGTATTTT.

This clonotype was recorded a few times. Here the CDR3 reads CASSPVGGGRETQYF. The CDR3 coding sequence is TGTGCCAGCAGCCCTGTCGGCGGAGGGAGGGAGACCCAGTACTTC. The V gene is TRBV7-2, the J gene TRBJ2-5, with D perhaps TRBD2 (6 bases). CDR1 and CDR2 (germline): SGHTA, FQGNSA. The V and J ends lost 5 bases and 5 bases respectively, with 18 bases between them. This CDR3 contains 15 residues. Full variable domain (rest looked up from reference TRBV7-2 and TRBJ2-5): GAGVSQSPSNKVTEKGKDVELRCDPISGHTALYWYRQSLGQGLEFLIYFQGNSAPDKSGLPSDRFSAERTGGSVSTLTIQRTQQEDSAVYLCASSPVGGGRETQYFGPGTRLLVL.

This clonotype was detected a few times. The DNA for the CDR3 is TGCAGTGCTAGGGGCGGGACGTACTACAATGAGCAGTTCTTC. It yields the protein CSARGGTYYNEQFF. V usage is TRBV20-1 and J usage is TRBJ2-1, with D possibly TRBD2 on 6 matching bases. The germline V and J ends were trimmed by 3 bases and 3 bases, with 12 bases remaining between them. In germline, CDR1 is DFQATT, CDR2 SNEGSKA (reference sequence). This CDR3 comprises 14 residues.

The rearrangement links TRBV19 to TRBJ2-1; D is ambiguous. CDR1 and CDR2 (germline): LNHDA, SQIVND (reference sequence). The CDR3 runs to 11 residues. V was clipped by 0 bases and J by 7 bases, with 1 base between them. The CDR3 bases are TGTGCCAGTAGTATAGATAATGAGCAGTTCTTC. It codes for CASSIDNEQFF.

The chain is built from TRBV12-3 or TRBV12-4 and TRBJ1-1; D not certain. Trimming shortened V by 8 bases and J by 2 bases, and 12 bases separated the two germline ends. CDR3 size: 13 residues. CDR3 DNA: TGTGCCAGCGTTCTTGGGCCTAACACTGAAGCTTTCTTT. Protein: CASVLGPNTEAFF.

The CDR3 bases are TGTGCCAGCAGCTTTTCCTCCGGGACAGGAAACGAGCAGTACTTC. This codes for CASSFSSGTGNEQYF. This chain uses TRBV7-2 with TRBJ2-7; 8 nucleotides match TRBD1. After removal of 3 bases from V and 5 bases from J, the junction contained 9 bases not matched to a gene. This CDR3 comprises 15 residues. Germline V gives CDR1 SGHTA, CDR2 FQGNSA.

The V gene is TRBV4-1, the J gene TRBJ2-6; possibly TRBD1 for D (6 bases). Germline CDR1 and CDR2: MGHRA and YSYEKL. With 1 base removed from V and 4 bases from J, the gap between germline ends came to 11 bases. There are 16 residues in the CDR3. The CDR3 DNA reads as TGCGCCAGCAGCCAAGTAACAGGGTCGGGGGCCAACGTCCTGACTTTC. The encoded protein is CASSQVTGSGANVLTF.

This clonotype has a handful of counts. The rearrangement joins TRBV6-2 or TRBV6-3 to TRBJ2-2, with D possibly being TRBD2 (6 bases). The CDR3 runs to 16 residues. Germline V CDR1 and CDR2: MNHEY, SVGEGT. V lost 0 bases to trimming and J lost 6 bases, with 14 bases between them. In DNA form, the CDR3 reads TGTGCCAGCAGTTACTCCCCTGAGTGGGGGGCCGGGGAGCTGTTTTTT. It translates to CASSYSPEWGAGELFF.

The chain carries TRBV20-1 and TRBJ1-3, with D perhaps TRBD1 (5 bases). The CDR3 length is 13 residues. The germline gives CDR1 DFQATT, CDR2 SNEGSKA (reference sequence). Trimming took 6 bases from V and 4 from J, leaving 13 bases between them. The CDR3 DNA is TGCAGTGCCTCATCGGGACGGGGAAACACCATATATTTT. Amino acids: CSASSGRGNTIYF.

This clonotype turned up a few times. This rearrangement joins TRBV21-1 to TRBJ2-7; the table's D call TRBD2 went unverified against the DNA. TRBV21-1 counts as a pseudogene. The CDR3 spans 16 residues. DNA of the CDR3: TGTGCCAGCAGCAGACCGTCTAGCGGGTCTTCCTACGAGCAGTACTTC. Its protein is CASSRPSSGSSYEQYF.

The chain combines TRBV20-1 with TRBJ2-3; D unresolved. Germline-derived CDR1 and CDR2 are DFQATT and SNEGSKA (reference sequence). The CDR3 is 15 residues long. Trimming took 3 bases from V and 5 from J, leaving 18 bases between them. The CDR3: CSARTVGKNQDTQYF. CDR3 sequence (DNA): TGCAGTGCTAGGACTGTGGGGAAAAATCAAGATACGCAGTATTTT.

The rearrangement uses TRBV20-1 and TRBJ2-1; D gene uncertain. Germline V gene data show CDR1 as DFQATT and CDR2 as SNEGSKA (reference sequence). V lost 0 bases and J 1 base, leaving 16 bases between the germline ends. The CDR3 runs to 17 residues. The CDR3 loop reads CSARDFAAATSYNEQFF. In nucleotides, the CDR3 is TGCAGTGCTAGAGATTTCGCGGCGGCTACGTCCTACAATGAGCAGTTCTTC.

J is TRBJ2-2 and V is TRBV20-1, with 9 bases aligning to TRBD2. With V trimmed by 6 bases and J by 1 base, 6 bases remained unmatched. CDR1 DFQATT and CDR2 SNEGSKA come from the germline V gene (reference sequence). The CDR3 covers 15 residues. The CDR3 is CSAIPLAGNTGELFF. CDR3 in DNA: TGCAGTGCCATACCACTAGCGGGGAACACCGGGGAGCTGTTTTTT.

Ten or more counts support this clonotype. The chain uses TRBV6-4 and TRBJ1-1; D gene ambiguous. CDR1 is MRHNA and CDR2 is SNTAGT in the germline V gene. V dropped 5 bases and J dropped 0 bases, with 7 bases sitting between them. CDR3 length equals 13 residues. CDR3 loop: CASSSGLNTEAFF. In DNA, the CDR3 is TGTGCCAGCAGTTCCGGATTGAACACTGAAGCTTTCTTT.

The chain combines TRBV10-1 with TRBJ2-1; 9 positions agree with TRBD2. The germline CDR1 and CDR2 sequences are WNHNN and SYGVQD (reference sequence). With V trimmed by 7 bases and J by 5 bases, 15 bases remained unmatched. CDR3 size: 17 residues. The DNA for the CDR3 is TGCGCCAGCACTCCCCCCCCCTTTAGCGGGGGAGACAATGAGCAGTTCTTC. Protein: CASTPPPFSGGDNEQFF.

In this sample, this clonotype turned up a few times. This chain uses TRBV6-1 with TRBJ2-1; D possibly matches TRBD1 or TRBD2 (5 bases each). The CDR3 sequence is 14 residues long. V was trimmed by 6 bases and J by 7 bases, leaving 16 bases between them. The germline V gene has CDR1 MNHNS and CDR2 SASEGT. CDR3 DNA sequence: TGTGCCAGCAGCCGACTGGGTGGGGGTAATGAGCAGTTCTTC. It codes for CASSRLGGGNEQFF.

The genes are TRBV2 and TRBJ2-3; no firm D call. The V gene's germline CDR1 is SNHLY and CDR2 FYNNEI. CDR3 length: 13 residues. V lost 1 base to trimming and J lost 8 bases, with 10 bases between them. In DNA, the CDR3 is TGTGCCAGCAGTGAAGTCTTAACGGGTACGCAGTATTTT. It specifies CASSEVLTGTQYF.